The clone carrying this T cell receptor beta chain was seen repeatedly, ten times or more. This CDR3 region has 15 residues. CDR1 SGHTA and CDR2 FQGNSA come from the germline V gene. V was cut by 5 bases and J by 0 bases, with 8 bases left in between. Via MiXCR, TCRdb re-called the 5' RACE reads, giving one row per CDR3 protein. The data show 240,000 or so distinct CDR3 sequences, around 9.2% seen once. The data were obtained in a study of CD8 T cells in ankylosing spondylitis. Sequenced material: blood, either unsorted or a sorted T cell fraction (not recorded which). The V call is TRBV7-2, the J call TRBJ1-6; D not certain. The source is a male donor with ankylosing spondylitis or in good health (not recorded which). CDR3 in DNA: TGTGCCAGCAGCCCTACTGGCTCCTATAATTCACCCCTCCACTTT. Translation gives CASSPTGSYNSPLHF.